The 25 T cell receptor beta chains listed next were all sequenced from one sample in a study of blood T cell repertoires in COVID-19. The assay was immunoSEQ multiplex PCR, and TCRdb's table has in-frame clones only and misses some. The sample lists around 200,000 clones, roughly 85% occurring once. Sequenced material: PBMCs or T cells enriched from blood (not recorded which). The receptors stem from a man in his forties or fifties who had recovered from COVID-19.

The J gene is TRBJ1-2, the V gene TRBV28; D unclear. CDR1 MDHEN and CDR2 SYDVKM come from the germline V gene. CDR3 length equals 14 residues. V dropped 5 bases and J dropped 4 bases, with 14 bases sitting between them. DNA of the CDR3: TGTGCCAGCAGTCCGTCCTACGTCGGCTATGGCTACACCTTC. Protein: CASSPSYVGYGYTF.

The rearrangement uses TRBV4-1 and TRBJ2-6; D is ambiguous. The CDR3 extends over 14 amino acids. Germline V CDR1 and CDR2: MGHRA, YSYEKL. With 0 bases removed from V and 11 bases from J, the gap between germline ends came to 11 bases. In DNA, the CDR3 is TGCGCCAGCAGCCAAGAGTTGGGCCTCTACGTCCTGACTTTC. Amino acid sequence: CASSQELGLYVLTF.

The V and J genes are TRBV27 and TRBJ1-5; no firm D call. In germline, CDR1 is MNHEY, CDR2 SMNVEV (reference sequence). CDR3 size: 13 residues. V lost 3 bases and J 5 bases, leaving 8 bases between the germline ends. The CDR3 spells CASSFGRDQPQHF. As DNA, the CDR3 is TGTGCCAGCAGTTTTGGGCGGGATCAGCCCCAGCATTTT.

The V gene is TRBV7-9, the J gene TRBJ2-1, with TRBD2 matching over 7 bases. Germline CDR1 is SEHNR and CDR2 is FQNEAQ (reference sequence). The CDR3 is made up of 16 amino acids. V trimming: 5 bases; J trimming: 1 base; junction bases outside the gene matches: 8. CDR3 region: CASSPNLGGSYNEQFF. The CDR3 DNA is TGTGCCAGCAGCCCCAACCTGGGAGGGTCCTACAATGAGCAGTTCTTC.

The rearrangement uses TRBV19 and TRBJ2-1; 7 positions match TRBD1. CDR1 and CDR2 (germline): LNHDA, SQIVND (reference sequence). CDR3 length: 16 residues. With V trimmed by 4 bases and J by 2 bases, 8 bases remained unmatched. In nucleotides, the CDR3 is TGTGCCAGTAGTACCCCGGACAGGTCCCCCTACAATGAGCAGTTCTTC. Protein product: CASSTPDRSPYNEQFF.

V is TRBV24-1 and J is TRBJ1-1, with 9 positions matching TRBD1. V trimming: 8 bases; J trimming: 9 bases; junction bases outside the gene matches: 12. CDR1 and CDR2 (germline): KGHDR, SFDVKD. The CDR3 consists of 14 residues. The CDR3 DNA follows: TGTGCCACCAAGGCAACAGGGGGCGCAGAGAAAGCTTTCTTT. The encoded protein is CATKATGGAEKAFF.

The chain combines TRBV6-5 with TRBJ1-1; D is unclear. Germline assignment: CDR1 MNHEY and CDR2 SVGAGI. This CDR3 is built from 12 residues. Trimming took off 6 bases at V and 3 bases at J, with 8 bases between the two ends. The CDR3 region is CASSPGYTEAFF. As DNA, the CDR3 is TGTGCCAGCAGCCCGGGGTACACTGAAGCTTTCTTT.

The chain carries TRBV5-6 and TRBJ2-3, with 12 bases aligning to TRBD2. CDR3 length: 17 residues. Germline-derived CDR1 and CDR2 are SGHDT and YYEEEE. Trimming took 4 bases from V and 7 from J; bases not matched to a gene: 13. The CDR3 loop reads CASSLLTSGRDWNTQYF. CDR3 coding DNA: TGTGCCAGCAGCCTACTGACTAGCGGGAGAGATTGGAATACGCAGTATTTT. The full variable domain, in which reference TRBV5-6 and TRBJ2-3 provide the parts outside the CDR3, is DAGVTQSPTHLIKTRGQQVTLRCSPKSGHDTVSWYQQALGQGPQFIFQYYEEEERQRGNFPDRFSGHQFPNYSSELNVNALLLGDSALYLCASSLLTSGRDWNTQYFGPGTRLTVL.

This rearrangement joins TRBV5-1 to TRBJ2-1; D is unresolved. Trimming pared 0 bases from V and 6 bases from J, leaving 10 bases between. Per germline, CDR1 SGHRS and CDR2 YFSETQ. There are 14 residues in the CDR3. The CDR3 DNA is TGCGCCAGCAGCTTGGTGGCGGCCTCCAATGAGCAGTTCTTC. Protein product: CASSLVAASNEQFF.

V usage is TRBV12-5 and J usage is TRBJ2-7; no reliable D call. V lost 6 bases and J 4 bases, leaving 10 bases between the germline ends. Per germline, CDR1 LGHNT and CDR2 FRNRAP. This CDR3 contains 12 residues. The CDR3 loop reads CASGLVKYEQYF. In nucleotides, the CDR3 is TGTGCTAGTGGCCTAGTGAAATACGAGCAGTACTTC.

This clone was counted between two and nine times. The V and J genes are TRBV9 and TRBJ1-6, with D unresolved. Germline loops: CDR1 SGDLS, CDR2 YYNGEE. V lost 0 bases, J lost 7 bases, and 8 bases lay in between. The CDR3 is made up of 14 amino acids. The CDR3 here is CASSVETSNSPLHF. CDR3 coding DNA: TGTGCCAGCAGCGTAGAGACAAGCAATTCACCCCTCCACTTT.

This sequence joins TRBV6-5 and TRBJ2-3; perhaps TRBD2 as D (6 bases). Germline V gene data show CDR1 as MNHEY and CDR2 as SVGAGI. This CDR3 contains 14 residues. Trimming removed 3 bases at V and 5 bases at J, with 12 bases between. The CDR3 sequence: CASSYLTAGDTQYF. CDR3 DNA: TGTGCCAGCAGTTATCTAACAGCGGGAGATACGCAGTATTTT.

This clone is a singleton in its sample. The chain employs TRBV9 and TRBJ2-1; 7 nucleotides match TRBD2. With V trimmed by 2 bases and J by 5 bases, 1 base remained unmatched. The CDR3 contains 13 residues. Per the germline V gene, CDR1 is SGDLS and CDR2 is YYNGEE. The CDR3 here is CASSVGGDNEQFF. As DNA, the CDR3 is TGTGCCAGCAGCGTTGGGGGGGACAATGAGCAGTTCTTC. Complete variable domain (other parts from reference TRBV9 and TRBJ2-1): DSGVTQTPKHLITATGQRVTLRCSPRSGDLSVYWYQQSLDQGLQFLIQYYNGEERAKGNILERFSAQQFPDLHSELNLSSLELGDSALYFCASSVGGDNEQFFGPGTRLTVL.

The chain joins TRBV5-4 to TRBJ1-1; TRBD1 agrees at 8 bases. The V and J ends lost 0 bases and 7 bases, in that order; junction bases with no gene match: 11. The CDR3 has 16 amino acids. Germline V gene data show CDR1 as SGHNT and CDR2 as YYREEE (reference sequence). The CDR3, as DNA: TGTGCCAGCAGCTTGGCGGCAGGGGGCAAGGGGGTTGAAGCTTTCTTT. This gives the protein CASSLAAGGKGVEAFF.

V gene TRBV19 combines with J gene TRBJ2-7; TRBD1 matches at 7 bases. CDR1 and CDR2 from the germline V gene are LNHDA and SQIVND (reference sequence). V lost 0 bases, J lost 4 bases, and 6 bases stayed unmatched. The length of the CDR3 is 15 residues. The CDR3 coding sequence is TGTGCCAGTAGTATAGAGGCAGGGGGATCGTACGAGCAGTACTTC. It yields the protein CASSIEAGGSYEQYF. Together with reference TRBV19 and TRBJ2-7, the CDR3 gives the full variable domain: DGGITQSPKYLFRKEGQNVTLSCEQNLNHDAMYWYRQDPGQGLRLIYYSQIVNDFQKGDIAEGYSVSREKKESFPLTVTSAQKNPTAFYLCASSIEAGGSYEQYFGPGTRLTVT.

The chain has TRBV27 and TRBJ2-3; no clear D gene. Germline CDR1 reads MNHEY; CDR2 reads SMNVEV (reference sequence). V lost 3 bases, J lost 2 bases, and 9 bases lay in between. The CDR3 length is 14 residues. The CDR3 spells CASSFPGLTDTQYF. The CDR3 coding sequence is TGTGCCAGCAGTTTCCCGGGTCTCACAGATACGCAGTATTTT.

The chain couples TRBV19 to TRBJ2-3; D might be TRBD2 (6 bases). CDR3 length: 13 residues. The germline gives CDR1 LNHDA, CDR2 SQIVND (reference sequence). Trimming removed 11 bases from V and 1 base from J, with 13 bases in between. The CDR3 region is CAVRQRGTDTQYF. CDR3 nucleotides: TGTGCCGTACGGCAGCGGGGCACAGATACGCAGTATTTT.

This clone was observed a single time. The J gene is TRBJ2-6, the V gene TRBV7-3; D remains unclear. Trimming removed 5 bases from V and 0 bases from J, with 14 bases in between. The CDR3 is made up of 17 amino acids. Germline-derived CDR1 and CDR2 are SGHTA and FQGTGA. The CDR3 sequence is CASSLGYRSSGANVLTF. The DNA for the CDR3 is TGTGCCAGCAGCCTCGGGTACCGTAGCTCTGGGGCCAACGTCCTGACTTTC. Full variable domain (outside the CDR3, taken from reference TRBV7-3 and TRBJ2-6): GAGVSQTPSNKVTEKGKYVELRCDPISGHTALYWYRQSLGQGPEFLIYFQGTGAADDSGLPNDRFFAVRPEGSVSTLKIQRTERGDSAVYLCASSLGYRSSGANVLTFGAGSRLTVL.

This clone appeared many times. The chain recombines TRBV4-1 with TRBJ1-5; weak D call: TRBD1 (6 bases). The CDR3 length is 18 residues. The germline CDR1 and CDR2 sequences are MGHRA and YSYEKL. Trimming cost V 1 base and J 3 bases, with 19 bases left between them. CDR3 DNA sequence: TGCGCCAGCAGCCAAGGGGGTTTGAGGGGGAGGGTCAATCAGCCCCAGCATTTT. It is translated as CASSQGGLRGRVNQPQHF.

The chain combines TRBV4-1 with TRBJ1-6, with D uncertain. Germline lookup yields CDR1 MGHRA and CDR2 YSYEKL. There are 15 residues in the CDR3. V shed 0 bases and J shed 9 bases, with 12 bases lying between them. The CDR3 DNA reads as TGCGCCAGCAGCCAAGATGAAAGGCCGGGTTCACCCCTCCACTTT. It yields the protein CASSQDERPGSPLHF.

This clone was detected once. The chain has TRBV28 and TRBJ1-6; D unclear. Germline V gene lookup returns CDR1 MDHEN and CDR2 SYDVKM. The CDR3 has 16 amino acids. With 7 bases removed from V and 2 bases from J, the gap between germline ends came to 15 bases. In DNA form, the CDR3 reads TGTGCCAGCACTCGGGCCCGGGAGGCCTATAATTCACCCCTCCACTTT. Its protein is CASTRAREAYNSPLHF.

The chain joins TRBV5-5 to TRBJ2-7, with 7 bases that match TRBD2. The CDR3 has 13 residues. Germline trimming cut 3 bases from V and 2 bases from J; bases unmatched to any gene: 2. Germline values: CDR1 SGHKS, CDR2 YYEKEE (reference sequence). The CDR3 here is CASSWGGTYEQYF. The CDR3 DNA follows: TGTGCCAGCAGCTGGGGAGGGACCTACGAGCAGTACTTC.

The chain combines TRBV28 with TRBJ1-2; no clear D gene. The length of the CDR3 is 12 residues. Germline lookup yields CDR1 MDHEN and CDR2 SYDVKM. Between the trimmed V and J ends, which lost 6 bases and 4 bases, there was a span of 9 bases. In nucleotides, the CDR3 is TGTGCCAGCAGGGGCGATATCTATGGCTACACCTTC. The encoded protein is CASRGDIYGYTF.

This chain links TRBV5-1 with TRBJ2-1; 13 bases align to TRBD2. Trimming removed 4 bases from V and 5 bases from J; junction bases left unmatched: 6. The CDR3 consists of 16 residues. Per germline, CDR1 SGHRS and CDR2 YFSETQ. CDR3 DNA sequence: TGCGCCAGCAGCCCCCGGACTAGCGGGAGCGACAATGAGCAGTTCTTC. Protein: CASSPRTSGSDNEQFF.

V is TRBV27 and J is TRBJ1-5, with D possibly matching TRBD1 (6 bases). The CDR3 sequence is 15 residues long. Trimming took off 3 bases at V and 2 bases at J, with 11 bases between the two ends. CDR1 is MNHEY and CDR2 is SMNVEV in the germline V gene (reference sequence). The CDR3 coding sequence is TGTGCCAGCAGTTTCGGGGGGGGCGGCAATCAGCCCCAGCATTTT. This encodes CASSFGGGGNQPQHF.